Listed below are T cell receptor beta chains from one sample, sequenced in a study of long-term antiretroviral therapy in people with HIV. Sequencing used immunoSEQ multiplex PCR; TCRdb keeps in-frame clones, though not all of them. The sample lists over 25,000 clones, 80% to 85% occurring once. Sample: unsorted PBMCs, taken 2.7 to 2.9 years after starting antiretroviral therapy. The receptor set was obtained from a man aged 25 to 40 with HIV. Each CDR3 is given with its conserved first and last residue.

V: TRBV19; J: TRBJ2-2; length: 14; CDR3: CASRIDRATGELFF
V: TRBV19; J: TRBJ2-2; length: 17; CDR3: CASTGLTSGSMDGELFF
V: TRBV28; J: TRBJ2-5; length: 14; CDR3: CASSLQGQRETQYF
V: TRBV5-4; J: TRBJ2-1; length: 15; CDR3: CASSSGTSGRNEQFF
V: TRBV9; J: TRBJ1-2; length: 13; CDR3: CASSLRGGYGYTF
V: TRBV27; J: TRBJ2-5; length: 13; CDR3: CASSWTIQETQYF
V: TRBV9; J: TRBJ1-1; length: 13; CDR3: CASSVAKKGEAFF
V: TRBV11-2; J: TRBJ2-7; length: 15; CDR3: CASSFIAGGSHEQYF
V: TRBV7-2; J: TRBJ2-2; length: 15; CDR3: CASSLYSGSAGELFF
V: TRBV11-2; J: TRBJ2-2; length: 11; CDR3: CASSHTGELFF
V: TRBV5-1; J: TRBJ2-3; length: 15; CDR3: CASRVAGGPGDTQYF
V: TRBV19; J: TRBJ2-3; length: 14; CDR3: CASSILSQTDTQYF
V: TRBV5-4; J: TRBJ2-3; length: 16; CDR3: CASSLAPGEVTDTQYF
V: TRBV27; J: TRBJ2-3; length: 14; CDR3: CASSWRGGADTQYF
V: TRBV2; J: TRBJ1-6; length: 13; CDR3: CASKEAPNSPLHF
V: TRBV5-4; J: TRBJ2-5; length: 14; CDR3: CASSLEAGSETQYF
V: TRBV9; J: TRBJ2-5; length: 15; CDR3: CASSAGTQTRETQYF
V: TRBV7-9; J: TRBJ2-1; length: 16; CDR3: CASSPQEGSDYNEQFF
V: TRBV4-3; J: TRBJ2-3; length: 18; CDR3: CASSQEGRASGYTDTQYF
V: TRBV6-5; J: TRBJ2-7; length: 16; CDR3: CASSYEGTQTSYEQYF
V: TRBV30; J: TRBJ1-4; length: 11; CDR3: CAWSANEKLFF
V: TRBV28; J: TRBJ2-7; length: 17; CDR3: CASSPTGQGTRSYEQYF
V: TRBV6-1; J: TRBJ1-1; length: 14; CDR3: CASSEAHGYPEAFF
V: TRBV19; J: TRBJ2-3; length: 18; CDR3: CASSIDGSSGAKTDTQYF
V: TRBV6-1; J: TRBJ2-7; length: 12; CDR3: CATLDSAHEQYF
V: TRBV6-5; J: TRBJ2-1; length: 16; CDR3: CASSSDRGTSYNEQFF
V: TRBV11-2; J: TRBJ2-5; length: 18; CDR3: CASSTDGLAGLRAETQYF
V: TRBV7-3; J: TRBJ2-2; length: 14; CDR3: CASSLLGGTGELFF
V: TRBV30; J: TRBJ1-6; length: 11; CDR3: CACAGTGPLHF
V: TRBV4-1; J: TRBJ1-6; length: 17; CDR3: CASSQDRGQGRGSPLHF
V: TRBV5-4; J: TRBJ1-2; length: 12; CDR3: CASRTANYGYTF
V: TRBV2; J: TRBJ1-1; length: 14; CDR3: CASSLQGPNTEAFF
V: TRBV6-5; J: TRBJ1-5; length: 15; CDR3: CASRQGTGGGQPQHF
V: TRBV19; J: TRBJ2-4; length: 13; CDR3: CASSPTGWNIQYF
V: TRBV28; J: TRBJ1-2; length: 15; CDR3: CASSLRQGTFYGYTF
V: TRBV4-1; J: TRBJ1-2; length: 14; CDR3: CASSQAVANYGYTF
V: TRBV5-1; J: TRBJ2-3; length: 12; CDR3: CASSWDRDTQYF
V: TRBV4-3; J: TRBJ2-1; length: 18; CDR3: CASSQGVSSGSSYNEQFF
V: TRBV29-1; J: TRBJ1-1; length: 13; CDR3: CSAVRWGFAEAFF
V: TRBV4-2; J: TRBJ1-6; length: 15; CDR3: CASSQDVTVSSPLHF
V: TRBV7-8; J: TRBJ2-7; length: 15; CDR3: CASSLVRDKVYEQYF
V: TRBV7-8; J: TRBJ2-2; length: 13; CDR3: CASSLDTRGGLFF
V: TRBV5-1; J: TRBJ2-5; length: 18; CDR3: CASSLGSLAGGGQETQYF
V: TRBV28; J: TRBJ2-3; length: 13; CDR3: CASRVREGAEPKF
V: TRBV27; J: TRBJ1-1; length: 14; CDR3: CASRRDRGPGEAFF
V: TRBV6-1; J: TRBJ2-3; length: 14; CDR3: CASSPATNTDTQYF
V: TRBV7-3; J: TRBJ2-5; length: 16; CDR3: CASSLAADGFQETQYF
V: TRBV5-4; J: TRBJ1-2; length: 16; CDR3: CASSGGTGSFNYGYTF
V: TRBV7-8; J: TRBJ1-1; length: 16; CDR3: CASSPLVVRMNTEAFF
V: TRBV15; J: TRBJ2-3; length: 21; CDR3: CATSREIRVRDPRGSTDTQYF
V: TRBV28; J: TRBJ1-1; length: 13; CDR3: CASGPRRRTEAFF